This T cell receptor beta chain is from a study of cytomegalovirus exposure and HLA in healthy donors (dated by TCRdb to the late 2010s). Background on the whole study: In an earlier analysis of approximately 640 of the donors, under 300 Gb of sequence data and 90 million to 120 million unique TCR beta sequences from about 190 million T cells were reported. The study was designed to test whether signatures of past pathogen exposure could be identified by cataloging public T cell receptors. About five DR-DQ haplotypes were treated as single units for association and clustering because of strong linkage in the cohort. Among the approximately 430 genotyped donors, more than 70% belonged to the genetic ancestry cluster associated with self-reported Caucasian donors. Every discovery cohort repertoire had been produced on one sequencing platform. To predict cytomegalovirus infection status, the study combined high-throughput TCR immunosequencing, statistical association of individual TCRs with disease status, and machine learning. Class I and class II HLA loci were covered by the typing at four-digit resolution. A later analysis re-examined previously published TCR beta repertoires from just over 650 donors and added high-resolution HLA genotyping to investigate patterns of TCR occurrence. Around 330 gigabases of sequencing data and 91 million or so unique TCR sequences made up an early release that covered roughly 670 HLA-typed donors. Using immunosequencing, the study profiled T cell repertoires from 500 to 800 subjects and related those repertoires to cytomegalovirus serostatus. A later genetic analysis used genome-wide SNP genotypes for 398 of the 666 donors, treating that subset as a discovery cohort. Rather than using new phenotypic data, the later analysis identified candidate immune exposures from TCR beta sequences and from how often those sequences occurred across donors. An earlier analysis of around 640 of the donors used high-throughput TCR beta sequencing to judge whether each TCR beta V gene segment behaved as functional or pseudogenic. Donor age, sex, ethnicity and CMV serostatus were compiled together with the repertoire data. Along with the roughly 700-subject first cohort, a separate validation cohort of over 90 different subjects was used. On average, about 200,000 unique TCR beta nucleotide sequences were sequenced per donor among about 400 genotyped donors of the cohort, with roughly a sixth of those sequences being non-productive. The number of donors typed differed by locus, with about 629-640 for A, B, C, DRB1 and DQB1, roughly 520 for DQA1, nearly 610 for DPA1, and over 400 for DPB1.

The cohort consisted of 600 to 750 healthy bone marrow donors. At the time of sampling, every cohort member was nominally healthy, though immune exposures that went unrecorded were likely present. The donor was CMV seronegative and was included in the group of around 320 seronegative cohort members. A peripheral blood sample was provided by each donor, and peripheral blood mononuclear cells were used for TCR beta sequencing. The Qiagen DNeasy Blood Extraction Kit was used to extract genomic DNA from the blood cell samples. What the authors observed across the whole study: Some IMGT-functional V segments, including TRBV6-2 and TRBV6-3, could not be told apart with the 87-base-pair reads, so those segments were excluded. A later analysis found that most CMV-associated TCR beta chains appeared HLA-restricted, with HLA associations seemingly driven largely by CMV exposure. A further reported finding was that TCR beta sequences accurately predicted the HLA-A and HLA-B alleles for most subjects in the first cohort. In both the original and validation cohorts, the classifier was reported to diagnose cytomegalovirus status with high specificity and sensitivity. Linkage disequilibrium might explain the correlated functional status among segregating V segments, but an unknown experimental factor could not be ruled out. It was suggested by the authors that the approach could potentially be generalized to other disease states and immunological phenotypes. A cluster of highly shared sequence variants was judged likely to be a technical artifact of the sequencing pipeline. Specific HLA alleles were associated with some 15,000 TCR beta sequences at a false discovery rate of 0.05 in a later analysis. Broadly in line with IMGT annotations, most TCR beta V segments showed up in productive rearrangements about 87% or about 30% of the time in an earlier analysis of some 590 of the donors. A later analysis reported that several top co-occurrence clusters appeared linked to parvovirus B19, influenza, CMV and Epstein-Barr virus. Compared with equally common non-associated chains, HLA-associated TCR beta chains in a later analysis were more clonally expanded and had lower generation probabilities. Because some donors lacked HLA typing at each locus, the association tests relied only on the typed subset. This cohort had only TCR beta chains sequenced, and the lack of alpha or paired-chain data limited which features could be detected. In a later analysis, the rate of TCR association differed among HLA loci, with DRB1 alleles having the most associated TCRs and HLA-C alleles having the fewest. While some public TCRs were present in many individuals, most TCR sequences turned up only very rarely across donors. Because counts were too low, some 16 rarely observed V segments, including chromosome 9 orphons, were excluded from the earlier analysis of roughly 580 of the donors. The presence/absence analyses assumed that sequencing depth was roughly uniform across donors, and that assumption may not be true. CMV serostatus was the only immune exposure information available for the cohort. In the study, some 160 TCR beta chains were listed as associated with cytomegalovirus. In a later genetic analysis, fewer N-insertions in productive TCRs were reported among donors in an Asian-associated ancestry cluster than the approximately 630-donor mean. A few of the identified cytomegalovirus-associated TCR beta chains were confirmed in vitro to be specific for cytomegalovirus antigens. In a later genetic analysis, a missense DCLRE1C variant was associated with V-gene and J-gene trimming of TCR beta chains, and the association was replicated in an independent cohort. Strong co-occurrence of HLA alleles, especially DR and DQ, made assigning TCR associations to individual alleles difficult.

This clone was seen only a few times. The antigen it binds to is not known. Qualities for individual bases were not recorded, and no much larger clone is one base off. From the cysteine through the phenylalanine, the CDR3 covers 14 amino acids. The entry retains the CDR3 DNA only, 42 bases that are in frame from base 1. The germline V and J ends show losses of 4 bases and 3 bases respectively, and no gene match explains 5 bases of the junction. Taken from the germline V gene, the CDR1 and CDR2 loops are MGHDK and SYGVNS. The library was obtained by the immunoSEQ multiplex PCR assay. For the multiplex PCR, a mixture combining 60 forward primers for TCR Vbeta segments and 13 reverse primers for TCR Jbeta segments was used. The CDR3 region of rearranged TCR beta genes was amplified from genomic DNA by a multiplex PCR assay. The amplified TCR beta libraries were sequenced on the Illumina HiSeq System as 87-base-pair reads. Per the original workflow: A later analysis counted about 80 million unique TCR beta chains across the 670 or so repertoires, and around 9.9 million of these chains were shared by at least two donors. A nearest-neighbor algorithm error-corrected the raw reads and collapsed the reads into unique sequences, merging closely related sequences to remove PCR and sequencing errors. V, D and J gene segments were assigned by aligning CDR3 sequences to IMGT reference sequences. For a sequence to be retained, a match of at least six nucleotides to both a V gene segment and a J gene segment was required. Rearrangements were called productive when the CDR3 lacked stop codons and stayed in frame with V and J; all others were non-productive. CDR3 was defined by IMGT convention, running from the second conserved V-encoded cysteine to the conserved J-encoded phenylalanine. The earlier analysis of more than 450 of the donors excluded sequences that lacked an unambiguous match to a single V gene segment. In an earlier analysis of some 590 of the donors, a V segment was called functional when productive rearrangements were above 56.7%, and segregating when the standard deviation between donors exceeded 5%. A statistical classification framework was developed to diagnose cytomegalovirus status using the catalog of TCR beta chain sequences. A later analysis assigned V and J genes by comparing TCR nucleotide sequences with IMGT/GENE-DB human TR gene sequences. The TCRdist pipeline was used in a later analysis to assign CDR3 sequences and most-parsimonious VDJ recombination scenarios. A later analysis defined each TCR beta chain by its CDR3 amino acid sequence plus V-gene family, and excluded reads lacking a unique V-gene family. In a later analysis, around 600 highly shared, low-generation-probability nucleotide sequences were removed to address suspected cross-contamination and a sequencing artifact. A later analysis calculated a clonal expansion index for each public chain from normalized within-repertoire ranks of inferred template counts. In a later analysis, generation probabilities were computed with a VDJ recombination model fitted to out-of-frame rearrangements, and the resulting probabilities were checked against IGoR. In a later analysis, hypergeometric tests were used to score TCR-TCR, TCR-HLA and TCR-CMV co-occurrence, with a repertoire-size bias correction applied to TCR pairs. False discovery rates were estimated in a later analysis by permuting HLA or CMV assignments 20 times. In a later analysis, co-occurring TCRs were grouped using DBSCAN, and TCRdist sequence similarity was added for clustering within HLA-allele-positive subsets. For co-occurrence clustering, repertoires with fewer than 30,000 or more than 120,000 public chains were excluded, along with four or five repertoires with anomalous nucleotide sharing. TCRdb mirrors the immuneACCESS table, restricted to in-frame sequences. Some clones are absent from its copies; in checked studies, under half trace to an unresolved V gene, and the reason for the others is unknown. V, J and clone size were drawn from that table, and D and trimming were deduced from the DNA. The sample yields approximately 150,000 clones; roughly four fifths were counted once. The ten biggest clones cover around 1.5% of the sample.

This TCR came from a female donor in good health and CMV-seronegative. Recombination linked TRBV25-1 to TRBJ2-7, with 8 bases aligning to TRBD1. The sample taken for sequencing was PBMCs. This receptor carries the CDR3 CASSASGTGYEQYF. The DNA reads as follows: TGTGCCAGCAGTGCCTCCGGGACAGGCTACGAGCAGTACTTC.